This TCR beta chain was identified during a study of blood T cell repertoires in COVID-19. Study in general: Some COVID-19 samples were acute and others convalescent; all came from the United States, Italy and Spain. The cDNA or gDNA used as material had been derived from T cells, B-cell-depleted T cells, or PBMCs.

The sample holds one count of this clone. It is unclear where the CDR3 begins or ends on the DNA, so no DNA is shown, and the CDR3 is as TCRdb lists it. Inclusive of both ends, the CDR3 amounts to 15 amino acids. Germline V gene sequence: CDR1 LGHDT, CDR2 YNNKEL (reference sequence). Followed longitudinally, the Seattle patients had been enrolled during active infection. Original handling: Amplifying reference gene primers gave estimates of nucleated cell counts. Assay: immunoSEQ multiplex PCR; the TCRdb copy retains only in-frame clones and omits some. That table gives V, J and clone size, and the DNA gave D and trimming. The profile shows roughly 410,000 clones, 89% of them singletons.

The chain joins TRBV3-1 (or the pseudogene TRBV3-2) to TRBJ1-1; TRBD1 is taken as the D call from the table, unchecked against the DNA. The receptor's source is a woman aged 40 to 50 with COVID-19, enrolled during active disease. The sequenced sample consisted of peripheral blood. This chain's CDR3 is CASSQDWARGSRTFF.